Each of the 8 T cell receptor beta chains below was sequenced from the same sample in a study of T-cell memory formation after mild COVID-19. TCRdb analysed the 5' RACE reads with MiXCR anew, one entry per CDR3 protein. Of more than 250,000 distinct CDR3 sequences listed, under 20% are singletons. Sequenced input: PBMCs or a T cell subset sorted from them (not recorded which). The receptors come from a young man who had mild COVID-19 (a few samples of this study predate the infection). Cell type and time point are not known.

This clonotype was counted between two and nine times. Written as DNA, the CDR3 is TGCAGTGCTAGAGATCTGATAGGTAGCGGGAGACAAGAGACCCAGTACTTC. It translates to CSARDLIGSGRQETQYF. V usage is TRBV20-1 and J usage is TRBJ2-5, with 9 bases fitting TRBD2. The CDR3 contains 17 residues. CDR1 DFQATT and CDR2 SNEGSKA come from the germline V gene (reference sequence). V trimming: 0 bases; J trimming: 2 bases; junction bases outside the gene matches: 10.

The gene calls are TRBV5-1 and TRBJ2-1; D not certain. The CDR3 is 13 residues long. V was trimmed by 4 bases and J by 4 bases, leaving 9 bases between them. Per the germline V gene, CDR1 is SGHRS and CDR2 is YFSETQ. The CDR3: CASSPSDYNEQFF. The CDR3 DNA reads as TGCGCCAGCAGCCCCTCCGATTACAATGAGCAGTTCTTC.

On this clonotype itself: The CDR3 does not end in the conserved phenylalanine or tryptophan, so this is likely a read error. The DNA is omitted, as the CDR3 cannot be located on it reliably, and the CDR3 follows TCRdb's listing. This chain joins TRBV25-1 and TRBJ1-1; no DNA check was done on the table's D call, TRBD1. 12 amino acids form the CDR3, both terminal residues included. Germline CDR1 is MGHDK and CDR2 is SYGVNS. The CDR3 sequence: CASRQGQGAEGD.

The V call is TRBV9, the J call TRBJ2-5; 10 bases align to TRBD2. Germline assignment: CDR1 SGDLS and CDR2 YYNGEE. This CDR3 spans 15 amino acids. Trimming removed 3 bases from V and 1 base from J; junction bases left unmatched: 3. CDR3 sequence reads: CASSASGGFQETQYF. CDR3 coding DNA: TGTGCCAGCAGCGCTAGCGGGGGCTTCCAAGAGACCCAGTACTTC.

This clonotype was counted a few times. The chain combines TRBV7-3 with TRBJ2-1; the D gene is possibly TRBD2 (6 bases). V was clipped by 5 bases and J by 9 bases, with 14 bases between them. The CDR3 covers 13 residues. CDR1 is SGHTA and CDR2 is FQGTGA in the germline V gene. CDR3 sequence reads: CASSPQTRSEQFF. The CDR3 region has the DNA TGTGCCAGCAGCCCGCAGACTAGATCTGAGCAGTTCTTC.

This clonotype was detected once. The V gene is TRBV27, the J gene TRBJ2-7; TRBD1 aligns across 7 bases. With V trimmed by 5 bases and J by 6 bases, 10 bases remained unmatched. CDR1 is MNHEY, CDR2 SMNVEV, per germline (reference sequence). CDR3 size: 14 residues. CDR3: CASSPSTGLREQYF. As DNA, the CDR3 is TGTGCCAGCAGTCCATCGACAGGGCTGCGCGAGCAGTACTTC.

The chain links TRBV5-1 to TRBJ2-3; TRBD2 matches 12 bases. The germline CDR1 and CDR2 sequences are SGHRS and YFSETQ. The CDR3 sequence is 17 residues long. V shed 3 bases and J 5 bases; nucleotides not matched to a gene: 10. As DNA, the CDR3 is TGCGCCAGCAGCTCATCTAGCGGGGGGGCCGTTGTAGATACGCAGTATTTT. It codes for CASSSSSGGAVVDTQYF.

The V gene is TRBV10-3, the J gene TRBJ1-1, with D possibly being TRBD1 (5 bases). CDR3 length equals 13 residues. V was trimmed by 7 bases and J by 2 bases, leaving 11 bases between them. CDR1 is ENHRY and CDR2 is SYGVKD in the germline V gene. CDR3 loop: CAIKTAFNTEAFF. The CDR3 region has the DNA TGTGCCATCAAGACAGCGTTCAACACTGAAGCTTTCTTT.